This T cell receptor (beta chain) was sequenced during a study of T-cell memory formation after mild COVID-19. Study summary: The two donors had largely donor-specific TCR clusters.

This CDR3 has 11 residues. Germline V gene data show CDR1 as SEHNR and CDR2 as FQNEAQ (reference sequence). With V trimmed by 5 bases and J by 9 bases, 1 base remained unmatched. TCRalpha and TCRbeta libraries used 5'RACE with constant-segment primers and UMIs. TCRdb analysed the 5' RACE reads with MiXCR anew, one entry per CDR3 protein. Among roughly 580,000 distinct CDR3 sequences listed, roughly 18% were seen once. Study-level findings and limits: Day 15 to 85 contracting clones showed balanced CD4/CD8; day 15 to 37 expanders favored CD4+.

Of note for this clonotype: As yet, its antigen is unknown. Since a much larger clone is just one base distant, this may be a read error.

The V and J genes are TRBV7-9 and TRBJ2-1; 7 bases agree with TRBD1. This receptor was taken from an adult woman who had mild COVID-19 (a few samples of this study predate the infection). Cell type and time point are not known. Sequenced input: PBMCs or a T cell subset sorted from them (not recorded which). The CDR3 sequence is CASSRDSEQFF. CDR3 coding DNA: TGTGCCAGCAGCCGGGACAGTGAGCAGTTCTTC. Complete variable domain (other parts from reference TRBV7-9 and TRBJ2-1): DTGVSQNPRHKITKRGQNVTFRCDPISEHNRLYWYRQTLGQGPEFLTYFQNEAQLEKSRLLSDRFSAERPKGSFSTLEIQRTEQGDSAMYLCASSRDSEQFFGPGTRLTVL.